A single sample gave rise to the 18 T cell receptor beta chains below, sequenced in a study of T cell responses to AZD1222 COVID-19 vaccine. Profiling relied on immunoSEQ multiplex PCR, and the TCRdb table lists in-frame clones only, not all of them. The table shows roughly 170,000 clones, with roughly 92% occurring only once. The sequenced sample was peripheral blood, obtained 28 days after the second AZD1222 dose. These receptors were collected from an adult who received the AZD1222 COVID-19 vaccine.

The chain is built from TRBV15 and TRBJ2-5; a possible D gene is TRBD2 (6 bases). The CDR3 is 15 amino acids. V gave up 1 base and J gave up 5 bases, with 14 bases separating them. CDR1 is LNHNV, CDR2 YYDKDF, per germline (reference sequence). The CDR3 sequence is CATSRAGVGAETQYF. CDR3 DNA sequence: TGTGCCACCAGCAGAGCGGGGGTTGGGGCTGAGACCCAGTACTTC.

The CDR3 DNA reads TGCGCCAGCAGCCAGCCGGGACAGGGTTATCGTCAGCCCCAGCATTTT. Its translation: CASSQPGQGYRQPQHF. The V call is TRBV4-1, the J call TRBJ1-5, with 9 bases identical to TRBD1. J was trimmed by 6 bases and V by 3 bases; bases with no gene match: 9. The CDR3 runs to 16 residues. CDR1 is MGHRA and CDR2 is YSYEKL in the germline V gene.

The V gene is TRBV18, the J gene TRBJ2-3; the match to TRBD1 covers 8 bases. Germline V gene lookup returns CDR1 KGHSH and CDR2 LQKENI. V lost 4 bases to trimming and J lost 0 bases; unmatched junction nucleotides: 18. This CDR3 has 20 amino acids. DNA for the CDR3: TGTGCCAGCTCACTAACAGGGGGACCTGGGATAACTTATAGCACAGATACGCAGTATTTT. Protein sequence: CASSLTGGPGITYSTDTQYF.

This clone was detected once. The chain couples TRBV19 to TRBJ1-4; D may be TRBD1 (5 bases). The ends were cut back, 8 bases at V and 0 bases at J, with 10 bases in the middle. Germline lookup yields CDR1 LNHDA and CDR2 SQIVND (reference sequence). The CDR3 totals 14 residues. In DNA, the CDR3 is TGTGCCAGTGGGACCCTCGCAACTAATGAAAAACTGTTTTTT. Encoded protein: CASGTLATNEKLFF.

The V gene is TRBV4-1, the J gene TRBJ2-1, with 9 bases matching TRBD2. Germline V CDR1 and CDR2: MGHRA, YSYEKL. The CDR3 contains 14 residues. Losses at the gene ends were 1 base for V and 6 bases for J; bases not matched to a gene: 1. The CDR3 sequence is CASSQATSGNEQFF. In DNA form, the CDR3 reads TGCGCCAGCAGCCAAGCGACTAGCGGCAATGAGCAGTTCTTC.

The chain joins TRBV15 to TRBJ1-2; no reliable D call. The CDR3 is 15 amino acids. V lost 0 bases, J lost 7 bases, and 15 bases lay in between. Germline loops: CDR1 LNHNV, CDR2 YYDKDF (reference sequence). CDR3 bases: TGTGCCACCAGCAGAGATCTCGTACAGTCTGGTGGCTACACCTTC. Its translation: CATSRDLVQSGGYTF.

V is TRBV7-2 and J is TRBJ1-3, with D possibly being TRBD1 (6 bases). CDR3 length: 15 residues. Germline V CDR1 and CDR2: SGHTA, FQGNSA. Trimming shortened V by 1 base and J by 4 bases, and 11 bases separated the two germline ends. The CDR3 nucleotides are TGTGCCAGCAGCTTAGGAACAGGGCAAGGAAACACCATATATTTT. Residues: CASSLGTGQGNTIYF.

The chain combines TRBV6-1 with TRBJ1-4; D is perhaps TRBD1 (5 bases). V dropped 2 bases and J dropped 8 bases, with 15 bases sitting between them. The length of the CDR3 is 15 residues. Germline lookup yields CDR1 MNHNS and CDR2 SASEGT. The CDR3 loop reads CASSERGDLGEKLFF. The CDR3 DNA reads as TGTGCCAGCAGTGAACGAGGGGATTTAGGCGAAAAACTGTTTTTT.

This CDR3 is CASSQFRNNQPQHF. In DNA form, the CDR3 reads TGTGCCAGCAGCCAATTCCGGAACAATCAGCCCCAGCATTTT. J is TRBJ1-5 and V is TRBV3-1 (or the pseudogene TRBV3-2); D call uncertain. V gave up 2 bases and J gave up 3 bases, with 8 bases separating them. This CDR3 is 14 amino acids long. CDR1 is LGHDT, CDR2 YNNKEL, per germline (reference sequence).

This rearrangement joins TRBV19 to TRBJ1-3; possible D gene TRBD1, 5 bases. Trimming stripped 3 bases from V and 4 bases from J, with 10 bases between. This CDR3 is 14 amino acids long. The V gene's germline CDR1 is LNHDA and CDR2 SQIVND (reference sequence). The CDR3 sequence: CASSMWGSGNTIYF. In nucleotides, the CDR3 is TGTGCCAGTAGTATGTGGGGGAGCGGAAACACCATATATTTT.

The chain links TRBV5-4 to TRBJ2-5; D is ambiguous. Germline values: CDR1 SGHNT, CDR2 YYREEE (reference sequence). Trimming left V 0 bases short and J 5 bases short, with 11 bases between. The CDR3 runs to 14 residues. CDR3 DNA: TGTGCCAGCAGCTTGGAGGGCAGGTGGGAGACCCAGTACTTC. This encodes CASSLEGRWETQYF.

The genes are TRBV7-6 and TRBJ2-7; maybe TRBD2 (6 bases). V was cut by 2 bases and J by 6 bases, with 14 bases left in between. Germline CDR1 reads SGHVS; CDR2 reads FNYEAQ. The CDR3 consists of 14 residues. Here the CDR3 DNA reads TGTGCCAGCAGCTTATTGGGGGGTCTAGGCGAGCAGTACTTC. Translated: CASSLLGGLGEQYF.

This chain links TRBV10-3 with TRBJ2-1; the D gene is possibly TRBD1 (6 bases). The CDR3 contains 15 residues. V was trimmed by 8 bases and J by 7 bases, leaving 21 bases between them. The V gene's germline CDR1 is ENHRY and CDR2 SYGVKD. The CDR3 region has the DNA TGTGCCATCCAACAGGGTTTTGGGGCCGGAAATGAGCAGTTCTTC. Translated, it gives CAIQQGFGAGNEQFF.

This chain links TRBV29-1 with TRBJ1-2; D is perhaps TRBD1 (5 bases). CDR1 and CDR2 (germline): SQVTM, ANQGSEA. The V gene lost 0 bases and the J gene lost 2 bases, with 10 bases spanning the gap. CDR3 length: 14 residues. The CDR3 protein is CSVEDPTENYGYTF. CDR3 nucleotides: TGCAGCGTTGAAGATCCGACAGAGAACTATGGCTACACCTTC.

This clone is a singleton in its sample. The gene calls are TRBV28 and TRBJ2-1; D is perhaps TRBD1 or TRBD2 (5 bases each). Germline values: CDR1 MDHEN, CDR2 SYDVKM. Between the trimmed V and J ends, which lost 4 bases and 5 bases, there was a span of 18 bases. The CDR3 length is 16 residues. The CDR3 sequence is CASSSPGRAIDNEQFF. CDR3 sequence (DNA): TGTGCCAGCAGTTCCCCGGGACGGGCGATCGACAATGAGCAGTTCTTC.

The chain uses TRBV30 and TRBJ1-1; 9 bases are shared with TRBD1. CDR3 length: 13 amino acids. Germline CDR1 GTSNPN, CDR2 SVGIG (reference sequence). The CDR3 DNA reads TGTGCTACGGGACAGGGAGGGAACACTGAAGCTTTCTTT. Its protein product is CATGQGGNTEAFF.

The V gene is TRBV5-6, the J gene TRBJ1-2; possibly TRBD1 for D (5 bases). Trimming removed 4 bases from V and 4 bases from J, with 11 bases in between. The CDR3 covers 13 residues. Germline CDR1 SGHDT, CDR2 YYEEEE. DNA of the CDR3: TGTGCCAGCAGCCGAGACAGCCTCTATGGCTACACCTTC. Translating it yields CASSRDSLYGYTF. Using reference TRBV5-6 and TRBJ1-2 for the parts outside the CDR3, the full variable domain is DAGVTQSPTHLIKTRGQQVTLRCSPKSGHDTVSWYQQALGQGPQFIFQYYEEEERQRGNFPDRFSGHQFPNYSSELNVNALLLGDSALYLCASSRDSLYGYTFGSGTRLTVV.

This sequence joins TRBV9 and TRBJ1-2, with 8 bases fitting TRBD1. This CDR3 is built from 14 residues. Germline CDR1 SGDLS, CDR2 YYNGEE. The V gene end was trimmed by 3 bases and the J gene end by 7 bases; junction bases not matched to a gene: 8. CDR3 DNA sequence: TGTGCCAGCAGCGCTGACAGGGGACAGCGTGGCTACACCTTC. Translated: CASSADRGQRGYTF.